This TCR beta chain was documented in a study of T cells in Graves' hyperthyroidism and ophthalmopathy. Study context: Sampling of peripheral blood happened at initial diagnosis, prior to any treatment.

The CDR3 contains 16 residues. Germline V lookup: CDR1 KGHSH, CDR2 LQKENI. Exclusion of patients followed from uncontrolled infection, other autoimmune disease, pregnancy or lactation. Researchers amplified the TCR beta CDR3 regions from RNA transcripts. First-round RT-PCR targeting the TCR CDR3 was performed with the HTBI primer set. TCRdb ran MiXCR on the multiplex PCR reads and lists one entry per CDR3 protein. Here the sample spans about 350,000 distinct CDR3 sequences, roughly an eighth being singletons. Notes on this clonotype: Antigen: not known. The junction departs from the called germline gene at one end, perhaps through a read error.

Study results and caveats: With a median lead of around 5.9 months before onset, the model predicted ophthalmopathy.

The V call is TRBV18, the J call TRBJ2-1, with D perhaps TRBD1 or TRBD2 (5 bases each). The clonotype was recovered from a woman aged 35 to 49 with Graves' ophthalmopathy. The specimen was blood. CDR3 region: CASSPDSGTFYNEQLF. The CDR3 bases are TGTGCCAGCTCACCCGACTCAGGGACCTTCTACAATGAGCAGCTCTTC.